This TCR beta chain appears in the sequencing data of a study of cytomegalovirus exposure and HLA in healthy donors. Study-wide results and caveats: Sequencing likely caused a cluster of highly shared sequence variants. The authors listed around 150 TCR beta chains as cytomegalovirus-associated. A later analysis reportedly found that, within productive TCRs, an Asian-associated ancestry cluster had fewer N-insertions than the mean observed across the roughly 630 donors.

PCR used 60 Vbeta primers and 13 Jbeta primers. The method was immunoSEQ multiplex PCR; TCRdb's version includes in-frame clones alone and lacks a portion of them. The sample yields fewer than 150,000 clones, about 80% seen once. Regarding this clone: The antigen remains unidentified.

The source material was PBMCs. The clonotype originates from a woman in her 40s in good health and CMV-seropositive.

CDR3 sequence: CASTRPVEGEEKLFF. CDR3 bases: TGTGCCAGCACCAGACCCGTTGAGGGCGAGGAAAAACTGTTTTTT. V gene TRBV28 combines with J gene TRBJ1-4, with D unresolved. Trimming took off 7 bases at V and 8 bases at J, with 20 bases between the two ends. CDR1 and CDR2 (germline): MDHEN, SYDVKM. This CDR3 spans 15 amino acids.